These 12 T cell receptor beta chains originate from one sample sequenced in a study of T-cell memory formation after mild COVID-19. TCRdb independently ran MiXCR on the 5' RACE reads; one entry per CDR3 protein. The sample includes around 440,000 distinct CDR3 sequences, 18% seen only once; the top ten take about 12%. Sequencing was performed on PBMCs or a T cell subset sorted from them (not recorded which). These receptors originate from an adult woman who had mild COVID-19 (a few samples of this study predate the infection). Cell type and time point are not known.

Many counts were recorded for this clonotype. The V and J genes are TRBV4-3 and TRBJ2-2; D uncertain. CDR3 size: 16 residues. The germline V gene encodes CDR1 LGHNA and CDR2 YSLEER. Trimming shortened V by 4 bases and J by 6 bases, and 18 bases separated the two germline ends. CDR3 sequence (DNA): TGCGCCAGCAGCCGGAGTGTGTTGGTCGGTGCCGGGGAGCTGTTTTTT. It codes for CASSRSVLVGAGELFF.

The chain joins TRBV11-2 to TRBJ2-1, with D maybe TRBD1 (6 bases). The ends were cut back, 5 bases at V and 5 bases at J, with 16 bases in the middle. The CDR3 is 15 amino acids. The germline V gene encodes CDR1 SGHAT and CDR2 FQNNGV. The CDR3 DNA sequence: TGTGCCAGCAGCCGAGGGGGACGGGGAGACAATGAGCAGTTCTTC. Translated: CASSRGGRGDNEQFF.

The V gene is TRBV5-1, the J gene TRBJ2-3; no clear D. Per the germline V gene, CDR1 is SGHRS and CDR2 is YFSETQ. V was trimmed by 0 bases and J by 1 base, leaving 12 bases between them. This CDR3 contains 16 residues. CDR3 bases: TGCGCCAGCAGCTTGGGGATCCAATCCGGCACAGATACGCAGTATTTT. Amino acids: CASSLGIQSGTDTQYF. Using reference TRBV5-1 and TRBJ2-3 for the parts outside the CDR3, the full variable domain is KAGVTQTPRYLIKTRGQQVTLSCSPISGHRSVSWYQQTPGQGLQFLFEYFSETQRNKGNFPGRFSGRQFSNSRSEMNVSTLELGDSALYLCASSLGIQSGTDTQYFGPGTRLTVL.

Ten or more counts support this clonotype. V gene TRBV4-1 combines with J gene TRBJ1-1, with TRBD1 matching over 7 bases. This CDR3 is 15 amino acids long. Germline CDR1 is MGHRA and CDR2 is YSYEKL. V dropped 2 bases and J dropped 1; count of bases not matched to a gene: 4. CDR3 sequence: CASSQWGQKNTEAFF. Here the CDR3 DNA reads TGCGCCAGCAGCCAATGGGGACAGAAGAACACTGAAGCTTTCTTT.

This clonotype was counted between two and nine times. The gene calls are TRBV12-3 or TRBV12-4 and TRBJ2-7, with 11 bases aligning to TRBD1. This CDR3 spans 14 amino acids. With 6 bases clipped from V and 5 bases from J, the junction kept 6 bases outside the gene matches. In nucleotides, the CDR3 is TGTGCCAGCAGCCGCCGGGACAGGGGGAACGAGCAGTACTTC. This gives the protein CASSRRDRGNEQYF.

Only a few counts were recorded for this clonotype. The chain employs TRBV4-3 and TRBJ1-2, with 9 bases fitting TRBD1. J gave up 2 bases and V 2 bases, and 6 bases lay outside the gene matches. Germline V gene sequence: CDR1 LGHNA, CDR2 YSLEER. There are 16 residues in the CDR3. CDR3 in DNA: TGCGCCAGCAGCCAACTATTGGGACAGGGAAACTATGGCTACACCTTC. The encoded protein is CASSQLLGQGNYGYTF.

This clonotype was counted many times. The rearrangement links TRBV7-3 to TRBJ2-1, with D possibly TRBD2 on 5 matching bases. Germline V lookup: CDR1 SGHTA, CDR2 FQGTGA. This CDR3 is 13 amino acids long. Trimming removed 2 bases at V and 4 bases at J, with 6 bases between. The CDR3 loop is CASSLLAYNEQFF. DNA for the CDR3: TGTGCCAGCAGCTTACTAGCATACAATGAGCAGTTCTTC.

This clonotype has a handful of counts. The V call is TRBV7-2, the J call TRBJ1-5; 10 bases are shared with TRBD1. CDR3 length equals 14 residues. J lost 8 bases, V lost 1 base, and 2 bases had no gene match. Germline CDR1 reads SGHTA; CDR2 reads FQGNSA. The CDR3: CASSLGTGGKPQHF. CDR3 nucleotides: TGTGCCAGCAGCTTAGGGACAGGGGGGAAGCCCCAGCATTTT. The full variable domain, with the rest looked up from reference TRBV7-2 and TRBJ1-5, is GAGVSQSPSNKVTEKGKDVELRCDPISGHTALYWYRQSLGQGLEFLIYFQGNSAPDKSGLPSDRFSAERTGGSVSTLTIQRTQQEDSAVYLCASSLGTGGKPQHFGDGTRLSIL.

This clonotype was observed a handful of times. V and J are TRBV7-6 and TRBJ1-2; TRBD1 is a possible D gene (5 bases). CDR1 and CDR2 from the germline V gene are SGHVS and FNYEAQ. V lost 5 bases and J lost 4, with 20 bases in between. This CDR3 is built from 16 residues. CDR3 bases: TGTGCCAGCAGCCCGGGACTTACACGAACCCTCTATGGCTACACCTTC. This translates into CASSPGLTRTLYGYTF.

This clonotype was observed a handful of times. The V and J genes are TRBV25-1 and TRBJ2-1; 7 nucleotides line up with TRBD2. CDR3 length equals 16 residues. J was trimmed by 0 bases and V by 3 bases; bases with no gene match: 5. Germline V lookup: CDR1 MGHDK, CDR2 SYGVNS. CDR3 sequence (DNA): TGTGCCAGCAGTGAGTCCGGGACTAACTCCTACAATGAGCAGTTCTTC. Its protein product is CASSESGTNSYNEQFF. The variable domain in full, with the rest retrieved from reference TRBV25-1 and TRBJ2-1, is EADIYQTPRYLVIGTGKKITLECSQTMGHDKMYWYQQDPGMELHLIHYSYGVNSTEKGDLSSESTVSRIRTEHFPLTLESARPSHTSQYLCASSESGTNSYNEQFFGPGTRLTVL.

The gene calls are TRBV5-1 and TRBJ2-2; D possibly corresponds to TRBD1 (6 bases). This CDR3 is 18 amino acids long. Germline V CDR1 and CDR2: SGHRS, YFSETQ. V lost 2 bases and J lost 5, with 22 bases in between. The DNA of the CDR3 is TGCGCCAGCAGCTTAACCGGGACAACGATACTAACGACCGGGGAGCTGTTTTTT. Translating gives CASSLTGTTILTTGELFF.

This clonotype was found a few times. V and J are TRBV6-2 or TRBV6-3 and TRBJ1-4; unclear D gene. V lost 4 bases and J 5 bases, leaving 11 bases between the germline ends. This CDR3 comprises 14 residues. CDR1 and CDR2 (germline): MNHEY, SVGEGT. Here the CDR3 reads CASSSGLRNEKLFF. CDR3 coding DNA: TGTGCCAGCAGTTCTGGACTGAGAAATGAAAAACTGTTTTTT.